What follows are 17 T cell receptor beta chains derived from one specimen sequenced in a study of blood T cell repertoires in COVID-19 (TCRdb year 2020). Library preparation used the immunoSEQ multiplex PCR assay. TCRdb carries this immuneACCESS record with in-frame sequences only. Its versions omit some clonotypes, under half of them owing to an unresolved V gene in the studies checked, with the rest unexplained. The sample contains roughly 39,000 clones, approximately 79% of them found a single time. The ten largest clones capture approximately 23% of the sample. Sequenced material: peripheral blood. The receptors were gathered from a man in his 70s with acute or convalescent COVID-19.

This sequence joins TRBV18 and TRBJ2-3, with TRBD2 matching 11 bases. J lost 5 bases, V lost 4 bases, and 14 bases had no gene match. The CDR3 has 18 amino acids. CDR1 is KGHSH and CDR2 is LQKENI in the germline V gene. This chain's CDR3 is CASSRIGLAGPEGDTQYF. The CDR3 DNA reads TGTGCCAGCTCACGGATAGGACTAGCGGGCCCCGAGGGAGATACGCAGTATTTT.

V gene TRBV7-8 combines with J gene TRBJ2-2; 10 bases are shared with TRBD1. The V and J ends lost 5 bases and 4 bases, in that order; junction bases with no gene match: 4. CDR1 and CDR2 from the germline V gene are SGHVS and FQNEAQ. The CDR3 contains 15 residues. CDR3 region: CASSRRTGGTGELFF. CDR3 DNA sequence: TGTGCCAGCAGCAGAAGGACAGGGGGCACCGGGGAGCTGTTTTTT.

J is TRBJ2-1 and V is TRBV3-1 (or the pseudogene TRBV3-2); 11 nucleotides align to TRBD2. Trimming cost V 4 bases and J 6 bases; bases outside gene matches: 5. CDR1 LGHDT and CDR2 YNNKEL come from the germline V gene (reference sequence). The CDR3 extends over 15 amino acids. CDR3 residues: CASSPTSGRTNEQFF. CDR3 DNA sequence: TGTGCCAGCAGCCCAACTAGCGGGAGAACCAATGAGCAGTTCTTC.

The chain combines TRBV4-1 with TRBJ1-5; maybe TRBD1 (5 bases). The V gene lost 4 bases and the J gene lost 5 bases, with 12 bases spanning the gap. CDR1 MGHRA and CDR2 YSYEKL come from the germline V gene. This CDR3 region has 14 residues. The CDR3 sequence: CASSRRGGDQPQHF. The CDR3, as DNA: TGCGCCAGCAGCCGCCGGGGAGGGGATCAGCCCCAGCATTTT.

The chain employs TRBV7-3 and TRBJ2-3; D gene ambiguous. Germline CDR1 and CDR2: SGHTA and FQGTGA. V lost 2 bases and J 6 bases, leaving 9 bases between the germline ends. The CDR3 loop spans 13 amino acids. The CDR3 DNA is TGTGCCAGCAGCTTATACGGGTCCGATACGCAGTATTTT. Amino acid sequence: CASSLYGSDTQYF.

This clone was found a few times. The chain recombines TRBV9 with TRBJ1-1, with 10 bases that match TRBD1. Germline V lookup: CDR1 SGDLS, CDR2 YYNGEE. V gave up 2 bases and J gave up 0 bases; unmatched junction bases: 7. There are 17 residues in the CDR3. Here the CDR3 DNA reads TGTGCCAGCAGCGTGACAGGGGGCAGCGTTGTGAACACTGAAGCTTTCTTT. Its protein product is CASSVTGGSVVNTEAFF.

The chain uses TRBV2 and TRBJ2-7; D ambiguous. The CDR3 consists of 11 residues. V was shortened by 5 bases and J by 9 bases, with 11 bases between the two germline ends. Germline V CDR1 and CDR2: SNHLY, FYNNEI. Here the CDR3 DNA reads TGTGCCAGCAGTCCCCTCCGCGGGCAGTACTTC. Protein: CASSPLRGQYF.

The J gene is TRBJ2-3, the V gene TRBV19; D gene unclear. The CDR3 contains 13 residues. V was trimmed by 7 bases and J by 2 bases, leaving 10 bases between them. In germline, CDR1 is LNHDA, CDR2 SQIVND (reference sequence). Here the CDR3 reads CASKQPATDTQYF. As DNA, the CDR3 is TGTGCCAGTAAACAACCCGCCACAGATACGCAGTATTTT.

The CDR3 protein is CASSLLAGNYEQYF. The CDR3 nucleotides read TGTGCCAGCAGTTTACTGGCGGGTAATTACGAGCAGTACTTC. The J gene is TRBJ2-7, the V gene TRBV27; D is possibly TRBD2 (5 bases). The CDR3 covers 14 residues. V was clipped by 2 bases and J by 4 bases, with 12 bases between them. Per germline, CDR1 MNHEY and CDR2 SMNVEV (reference sequence).

In this sample, this clone turned up a few times. V and J are TRBV18 and TRBJ1-1, with 8 bases fitting TRBD1. The CDR3 is 15 amino acids. V shed 5 bases, J shed 6 bases, and the junction held 11 bases outside the gene matches. Germline CDR1 and CDR2: KGHSH and LQKENI. CDR3 nucleotide sequence: TGTGCCAGCTCATCTAGCACAGGGGGAGGGCCTGAAGCTTTCTTT. Its translation is CASSSSTGGGPEAFF.

In DNA form, the CDR3 reads TGTGCCAGCAGCCAAGAGGACAGGTGGAACACTGAAGCTTTCTTT. Translation: CASSQEDRWNTEAFF. The chain combines TRBV4-2 with TRBJ1-1; TRBD1 matches at 7 bases. This CDR3 contains 15 residues. V shed 0 bases and J 1 base; nucleotides not matched to a gene: 2. Germline values: CDR1 LGHNA, CDR2 YNFKEQ.

CDR3 sequence: CASKRTSGTDTQYF. As DNA, the CDR3 is TGTGCCAGCAAACGGACTAGCGGCACAGATACGCAGTATTTT. The rearrangement uses TRBV6-4 and TRBJ2-3, with 9 bases that match TRBD2. Per germline, CDR1 MRHNA and CDR2 SNTAGT. The CDR3 runs to 14 residues. The junction had 3 bases not matched to a gene; V was cut back by 7 bases and J by 1 base.

This chain links TRBV29-1 with TRBJ1-2; 9 nucleotides agree with TRBD1. Germline CDR1 is SQVTM and CDR2 is ANQGSEA. The V segment lost 6 bases and the J segment 5 bases; nucleotides outside the gene matches: 7. The CDR3 covers 13 residues. In nucleotides, the CDR3 is TGCAGCGTCGGGACAGGGATCCGGTATGGCTACACCTTC. Protein: CSVGTGIRYGYTF.

On this clone itself: The same CDR3 can be traced to other DNA sequences in this sample. This chain joins TRBV7-9 and TRBJ1-5; 7 nucleotides match TRBD1. The CDR3 spans 13 residues. CDR1 is SEHNR and CDR2 is FQNEAQ in the germline V gene (reference sequence). V lost 5 bases and J lost 4; bases outside the gene matches: 2. The CDR3 reads CASSPQGNQPQHF. CDR3 coding DNA: TGTGCCAGCAGCCCACAGGGGAATCAGCCCCAGCATTTT. The variable domain in full, completed from reference TRBV7-9 and TRBJ1-5, reads DTGVSQNPRHKITKRGQNVTFRCDPISEHNRLYWYRQTLGQGPEFLTYFQNEAQLEKSRLLSDRFSAERPKGSFSTLEIQRTEQGDSAMYLCASSPQGNQPQHFGDGTRLSIL.

J is TRBJ2-1 and V is TRBV5-1; 8 positions match TRBD1. The CDR3 loop spans 19 amino acids. The junction had 13 bases not matched to a gene; V was cut back by 0 bases and J by 2 bases. Germline assignment: CDR1 SGHRS and CDR2 YFSETQ. The CDR3 DNA follows: TGCGCCAGCAGCTTGGGGGGGACAGGCCTAAGTAGGGCCTACAATGAGCAGTTCTTC. Its translation: CASSLGGTGLSRAYNEQFF.

The chain links TRBV7-8 to TRBJ2-5, with D possibly TRBD2 on 5 matching bases. This CDR3 contains 15 residues. The germline gives CDR1 SGHVS, CDR2 FQNEAQ. V lost 1 base, J lost 2 bases, and 11 bases lay in between. In DNA form, the CDR3 reads TGTGCCAGCAGCTTAGTTCCAGGACTGCAAGAGACCCAGTACTTC. Translating it yields CASSLVPGLQETQYF.

The chain has TRBV7-9 and TRBJ2-7, with 11 positions matching TRBD1. V lost 0 bases, J lost 6 bases, and 10 bases stayed unmatched. In germline, CDR1 is SEHNR, CDR2 FQNEAQ (reference sequence). This CDR3 region has 17 residues. CDR3 sequence (DNA): TGTGCCAGCAGCTTAGCGAGGTTTGGGACAGGGGGTCCCGAGCAGTACTTC. It translates to CASSLARFGTGGPEQYF.